The 23 T cell receptor beta chains in this list originate from one sample, sequenced in a study of blood T cells in healthy people across ages. Using a J-beta primer mix together with a sample-barcoded 5' primer, a second PCR was run for roughly 7 to 11 cycles. TCRdb passed the 5' RACE reads through MiXCR, listing each CDR3 protein once. The sample holds around 1.1 million distinct CDR3 sequences, roughly two fifths seen once. The sequenced material came from blood. The receptors derive from a man aged 18 to 29 in good health.

About this clonotype itself: Sequence at one end of the junction differs from germline and may be a read error. This chain links TRBV20-1 with TRBJ1-5; weak D call: TRBD1 (5 bases). Germline V gives CDR1 DFQATT, CDR2 SNEGSKA (reference sequence). CDR3 length equals 14 residues. CDR3 protein: CSTRIGADNQPQHF. The DNA of the CDR3 is TGCAGTACTAGAATAGGGGCGGACAATCAGCCCCAGCATTTT.

This rearrangement joins TRBV2 to TRBJ2-5; D is undetermined. Germline-derived CDR1 and CDR2 are SNHLY and FYNNEI. The CDR3 is 15 residues long. V was shortened by 1 base and J by 1 base, with 10 bases between the two germline ends. The CDR3: CASSEGRRRQETQYF. The CDR3 coding sequence is TGTGCCAGCAGTGAAGGTCGTCGGCGCCAAGAGACCCAGTACTTC.

This clonotype showed up just a few times. The chain combines TRBV20-1 with TRBJ2-7, with 10 bases that match TRBD2. CDR3 length equals 16 residues. V shed 5 bases and J 2 bases; nucleotides not matched to a gene: 12. Germline V gene lookup returns CDR1 DFQATT and CDR2 SNEGSKA (reference sequence). The chain's CDR3 is CSAEGTSERIPYEQYF. In nucleotides, the CDR3 is TGCAGTGCTGAAGGGACTAGCGAACGGATCCCCTACGAGCAGTACTTC.

V usage is TRBV28 and J usage is TRBJ2-3; no definite D call. The CDR3 length is 13 residues. V was clipped by 8 bases and J by 0 bases, with 9 bases between them. Germline V CDR1 and CDR2: MDHEN, SYDVKM. CDR3 residues: CASGRPSTDTQYF. The CDR3 DNA sequence: TGTGCCAGCGGAAGGCCTAGCACAGATACGCAGTATTTT.

This chain connects TRBV2 to TRBJ2-2, with D uncertain. Germline lookup yields CDR1 SNHLY and CDR2 FYNNEI. CDR3 length: 13 residues. Between the trimmed V and J ends, which lost 6 bases and 4 bases, there was a span of 9 bases. The CDR3 DNA reads as TGTGCCAGCAGGAACGACTTCACCGGGGAGCTGTTTTTT. Protein: CASRNDFTGELFF.

This clonotype came up a few times. The gene calls are TRBV27 and TRBJ2-6, with TRBD1 identical over 8 bases. This CDR3 is built from 17 residues. Trimming removed 10 bases from V and 0 bases from J; junction bases left unmatched: 11. Germline CDR1 MNHEY, CDR2 SMNVEV (reference sequence). The CDR3 DNA reads as TGTGCCACCTCAGACCGGGACAGGAACTCTGGGGCCAACGTCCTGACTTTC. This gives the protein CATSDRDRNSGANVLTF.

The CDR3 protein is CASSAWADSPDQPQHF. For the CDR3, the DNA is TGTGCCAGCAGCGCGTGGGCCGACTCGCCAGATCAGCCCCAGCATTTT. The chain uses TRBV9 and TRBJ1-5, with D uncertain. The CDR3 sequence is 16 residues long. V lost 3 bases and J 5 bases, leaving 18 bases between the germline ends. Per the germline V gene, CDR1 is SGDLS and CDR2 is YYNGEE.

In the case of this clonotype: The junction differs from germline at one of its ends, possibly a read error. The chain recombines TRBV20-1 with TRBJ1-2, with 7 nucleotides matching TRBD1. The germline V gene has CDR1 DFQATT and CDR2 SNEGSKA (reference sequence). The CDR3 consists of 12 residues. CDR3 loop: CSARDRVYGYTF. In DNA form, the CDR3 reads TGCAGTGCTCGAGACAGGGTCTATGGCTACACCTTC.

This chain uses TRBV6-2 or TRBV6-3 with TRBJ1-5; no clear D. The germline CDR1 and CDR2 sequences are MNHEY and SVGEGT. Trimming took 2 bases from V and 5 from J, leaving 10 bases between them. The CDR3 runs to 14 residues. The CDR3 sequence: CASSYAPSDQPQHF. CDR3 bases: TGTGCCAGCAGTTACGCCCCCTCTGATCAGCCCCAGCATTTT.

This chain uses TRBV29-1 with TRBJ1-1; no definite D call. Germline V gene data show CDR1 as SQVTM and CDR2 as ANQGSEA. This CDR3 has 13 amino acids. Trimming shortened V by 1 base and J by 1 base, and 7 bases separated the two germline ends. The CDR3 DNA is TGCAGCGTTGAAGCGGAGAAGAACACTGAAGCTTTCTTT. Amino acids: CSVEAEKNTEAFF.

Concerning this clonotype itself: A junction boundary mismatches the germline segment, possibly from a read error. This chain uses TRBV5-6 with TRBJ1-1; D remains ambiguous. Germline CDR1 reads SGHDT; CDR2 reads YYEEEE. The CDR3 spans 13 residues. This chain's CDR3 is CSSSLVSYTEAFF. The CDR3 coding sequence is TGTTCCAGCAGCTTGGTGTCCTACACTGAAGCTTTCTTT.

This clonotype was counted only a few times. This chain links TRBV4-1 with TRBJ1-5, with D hard to call. V was clipped by 0 bases and J by 4 bases, with 10 bases between them. Germline V gene sequence: CDR1 MGHRA, CDR2 YSYEKL. The CDR3 totals 15 residues. In nucleotides, the CDR3 is TGCGCCAGCAGCCAAGAGGAAACAAGGAATCAGCCCCAGCATTTT. Translating gives CASSQEETRNQPQHF.

The gene calls are TRBV10-2 and TRBJ1-1, with D unresolved. This CDR3 is 17 amino acids long. With 0 bases removed from V and 6 bases from J, the gap between germline ends came to 20 bases. CDR1 is WSHSY, CDR2 SAAADI, per germline. The CDR3 spells CASSESKSIGQIPEAFF. CDR3 coding DNA: TGCGCCAGCAGTGAGTCGAAATCGATCGGGCAGATCCCTGAAGCTTTCTTT.

The rearrangement links TRBV27 to TRBJ1-2; TRBD1 aligns across 7 bases. V lost 4 bases, J lost 5 bases, and 7 bases stayed unmatched. CDR3 size: 14 residues. Per the germline V gene, CDR1 is MNHEY and CDR2 is SMNVEV (reference sequence). For the CDR3, the DNA is TGTGCCAGCAGTTATAATGGACAGGTTTATGGCTACACCTTC. This encodes CASSYNGQVYGYTF.

V is TRBV7-3 and J is TRBJ1-2; D possibly corresponds to TRBD1 (5 bases). The CDR3 covers 14 residues. Germline V CDR1 and CDR2: SGHTA, FQGTGA. Trimming cost V 2 bases and J 4 bases, with 11 bases left between them. In DNA, the CDR3 is TGTGCCAGCAGCTTAGGAGTGGGGGGCTATGGCTACACCTTC. This translates into CASSLGVGGYGYTF. The whole variable domain, remainder taken from reference TRBV7-3 and TRBJ1-2, is GAGVSQTPSNKVTEKGKYVELRCDPISGHTALYWYRQSLGQGPEFLIYFQGTGAADDSGLPNDRFFAVRPEGSVSTLKIQRTERGDSAVYLCASSLGVGGYGYTFGSGTRLTVV.

V is TRBV6-2 or TRBV6-3 and J is TRBJ2-1, with no clear D. The CDR3 is 21 residues long. Germline assignment: CDR1 MNHEY and CDR2 SVGEGT. V was trimmed by 0 bases and J by 0 bases, leaving 24 bases between them. CDR3 residues: CASSYSPFGYNPSSSYNEQFF. The CDR3 DNA is TGTGCCAGCAGTTACTCCCCGTTCGGTTACAACCCTAGTAGCTCCTACAATGAGCAGTTCTTC.

This clonotype was seen more than once but under ten times. This chain links TRBV7-3 with TRBJ2-1, with 7 bases matching TRBD1. Germline CDR1 reads SGHTA; CDR2 reads FQGTGA. CDR3 length: 15 amino acids. V lost 5 bases, J lost 1 base, and 5 bases stayed unmatched. The CDR3 nucleotides read TGTGCCAGCAGCCGCCGACAGGGATCCTACAATGAGCAGTTCTTC. This gives the protein CASSRRQGSYNEQFF.

This clonotype was detected a few times. The rearrangement links TRBV4-3 to TRBJ2-7; possibly TRBD2 for D (6 bases). Germline CDR1 and CDR2: LGHNA and YSLEER. Trimming left V 0 bases short and J 8 bases short, with 23 bases between. The CDR3 totals 17 residues. The CDR3 region has the DNA TGCGCCAGCAGCCAAGATTCCCGGGGACTGTACAAGGTCCAGCAGTACTTC. This translates into CASSQDSRGLYKVQQYF.

This clonotype was recorded many times. Compared with germline, one end of the junction differs, possibly owing to a read error. The V gene is TRBV3-1, the J gene TRBJ2-1; D is undetermined. The CDR3 spans 14 residues. Germline V gives CDR1 LGHDT, CDR2 YNNKEL (reference sequence). CDR3 bases: TGCGCCAGCAGCCAAGTCTCCCGTTACAATGAGCAGTTCTTC. Residues: CASSQVSRYNEQFF.

This clonotype was observed a few times. The rearrangement uses TRBV5-6 and TRBJ1-1, with 9 bases aligning to TRBD1. CDR1 and CDR2 from the germline V gene are SGHDT and YYEEEE. This CDR3 contains 15 residues. V gave up 3 bases and J gave up 0 bases; unmatched junction bases: 3. The CDR3 nucleotides are TGTGCCAGCAGCTGGGGGACAGGGATGAACACTGAAGCTTTCTTT. Translating gives CASSWGTGMNTEAFF.

Many counts were recorded for this clonotype. The chain employs TRBV29-1 and TRBJ2-3; D unresolved. This CDR3 contains 12 residues. The germline CDR1 and CDR2 sequences are SQVTM and ANQGSEA. V gave up 6 bases and J gave up 1 base, with 8 bases separating them. For the CDR3, the DNA is TGCAGCGTGACGGACCGCACAGATACGCAGTATTTT. Its translation is CSVTDRTDTQYF.

The gene calls are TRBV4-2 and TRBJ1-6; TRBD1 is a possible D gene (5 bases). CDR1 and CDR2 (germline): LGHNA, YNFKEQ. The CDR3 has 20 residues. Trimming removed 5 bases from V and 0 bases from J, with 23 bases in between. CDR3 nucleotide sequence: TGTGCCAGCAGCGCCGGGACTTCCGGCGTCGATAGCTCCTATAATTCACCCCTCCACTTT. This gives the protein CASSAGTSGVDSSYNSPLHF.

This chain uses TRBV7-2 with TRBJ1-2, with 11 bases fitting TRBD1. The CDR3 runs 14 residues. Germline V gene sequence: CDR1 SGHTA, CDR2 FQGNSA. J lost 8 bases, V lost 4 bases, and 6 bases had no gene match. In DNA form, the CDR3 reads TGTGCCAGCAGCTCGATGGGACAGGGGGAGGGCTACACCTTC. Protein product: CASSSMGQGEGYTF.